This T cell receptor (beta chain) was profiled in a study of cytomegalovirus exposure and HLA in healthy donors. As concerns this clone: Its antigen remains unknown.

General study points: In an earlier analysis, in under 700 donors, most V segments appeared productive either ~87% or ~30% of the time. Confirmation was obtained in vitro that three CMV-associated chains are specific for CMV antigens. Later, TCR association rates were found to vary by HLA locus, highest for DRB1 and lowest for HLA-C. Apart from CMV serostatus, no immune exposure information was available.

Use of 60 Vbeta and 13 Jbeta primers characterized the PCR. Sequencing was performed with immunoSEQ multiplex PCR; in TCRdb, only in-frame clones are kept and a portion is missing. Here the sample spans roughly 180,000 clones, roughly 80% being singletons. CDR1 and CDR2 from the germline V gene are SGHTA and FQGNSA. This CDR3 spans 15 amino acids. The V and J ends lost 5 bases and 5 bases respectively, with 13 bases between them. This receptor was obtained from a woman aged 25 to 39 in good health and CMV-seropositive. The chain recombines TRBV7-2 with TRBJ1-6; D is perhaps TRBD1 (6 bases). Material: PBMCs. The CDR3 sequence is CASSPTGTNNSPLHF. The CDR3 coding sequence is TGTGCCAGCAGCCCTACAGGGACTAATAATTCACCCCTCCACTTT.